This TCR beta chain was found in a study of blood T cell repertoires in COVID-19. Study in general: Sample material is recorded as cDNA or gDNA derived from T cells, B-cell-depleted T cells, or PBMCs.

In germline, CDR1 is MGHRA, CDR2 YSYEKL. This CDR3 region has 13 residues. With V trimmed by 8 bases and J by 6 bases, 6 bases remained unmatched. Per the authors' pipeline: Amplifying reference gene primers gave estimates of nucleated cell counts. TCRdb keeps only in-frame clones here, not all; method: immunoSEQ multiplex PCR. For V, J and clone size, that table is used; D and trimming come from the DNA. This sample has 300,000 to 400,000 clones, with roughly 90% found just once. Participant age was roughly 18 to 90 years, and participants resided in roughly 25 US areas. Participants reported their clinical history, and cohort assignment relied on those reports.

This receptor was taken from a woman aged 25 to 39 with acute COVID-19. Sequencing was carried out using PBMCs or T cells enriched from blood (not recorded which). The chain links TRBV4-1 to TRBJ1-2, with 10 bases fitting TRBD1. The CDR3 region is CASATGTGDGYTF. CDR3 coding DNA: TGCGCCAGCGCCACCGGGACAGGGGATGGCTACACCTTC.